This TCR beta chain was sequenced in a study of T cell responses to AZD1222 COVID-19 vaccine. Broader study findings: Researchers took repertoire samples only after the peak T cell response had come. Across spike, vaccine-associated CD4 TCRs were found, dominant at 160-218 and 743-854.

As concerns this clone: The antigen is undetermined.

This CDR3 is 16 amino acids long. V was cut by 0 bases and J by 6 bases, with 12 bases left in between. Germline-derived CDR1 and CDR2 are SNHLY and FYNNEI. TCRdb's table, derived via immunoSEQ multiplex PCR, lists solely in-frame clones and lacks some. The table lists approximately 170,000 clones, about 92% of them singletons. The receptor's source is an adult who received the AZD1222 COVID-19 vaccine. The chain links TRBV2 to TRBJ1-6; D is uncertain. Sequenced material: peripheral blood, taken 28 days after the second AZD1222 dose. CDR3 sequence reads: CASSEALGVGNSPLHF. CDR3 sequence (DNA): TGTGCCAGCAGTGAAGCGCTTGGGGTCGGTAATTCACCCCTCCACTTT.